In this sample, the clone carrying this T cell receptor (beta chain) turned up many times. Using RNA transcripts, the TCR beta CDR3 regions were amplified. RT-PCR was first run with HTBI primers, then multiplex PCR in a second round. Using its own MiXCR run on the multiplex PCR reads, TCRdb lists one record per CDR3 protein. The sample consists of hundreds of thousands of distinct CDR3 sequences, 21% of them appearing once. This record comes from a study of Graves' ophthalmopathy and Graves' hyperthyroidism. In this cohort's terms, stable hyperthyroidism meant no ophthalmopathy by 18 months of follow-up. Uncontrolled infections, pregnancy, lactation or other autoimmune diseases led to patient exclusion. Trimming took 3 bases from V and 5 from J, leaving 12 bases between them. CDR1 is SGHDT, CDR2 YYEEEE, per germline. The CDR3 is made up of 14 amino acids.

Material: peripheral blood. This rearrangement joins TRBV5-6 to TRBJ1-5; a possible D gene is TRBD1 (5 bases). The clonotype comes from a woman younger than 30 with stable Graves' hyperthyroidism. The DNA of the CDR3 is TGTGCCAGCAGCTGGGGACTTGTGGATCAGCCCCAGCATTTT. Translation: CASSWGLVDQPQHF. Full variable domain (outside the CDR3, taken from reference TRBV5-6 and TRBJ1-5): DAGVTQSPTHLIKTRGQQVTLRCSPKSGHDTVSWYQQALGQGPQFIFQYYEEEERQRGNFPDRFSGHQFPNYSSELNVNALLLGDSALYLCASSWGLVDQPQHFGDGTRLSIL.